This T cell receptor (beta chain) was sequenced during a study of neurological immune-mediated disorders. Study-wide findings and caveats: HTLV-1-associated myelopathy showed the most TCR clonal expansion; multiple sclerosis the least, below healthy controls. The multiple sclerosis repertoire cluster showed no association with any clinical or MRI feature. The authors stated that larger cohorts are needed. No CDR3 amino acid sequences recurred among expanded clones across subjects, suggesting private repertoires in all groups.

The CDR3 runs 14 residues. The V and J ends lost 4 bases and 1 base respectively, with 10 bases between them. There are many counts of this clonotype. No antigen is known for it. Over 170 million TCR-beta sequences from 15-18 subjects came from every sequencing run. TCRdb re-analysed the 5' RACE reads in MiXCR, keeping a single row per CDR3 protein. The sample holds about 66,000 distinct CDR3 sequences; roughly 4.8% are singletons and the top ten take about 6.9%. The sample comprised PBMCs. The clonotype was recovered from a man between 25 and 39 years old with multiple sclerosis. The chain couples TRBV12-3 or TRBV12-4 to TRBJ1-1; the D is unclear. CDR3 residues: CASSYPGGNTEAFF. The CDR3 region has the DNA TGTGCCAGCAGTTACCCGGGTGGGAACACTGAAGCTTTCTTT.